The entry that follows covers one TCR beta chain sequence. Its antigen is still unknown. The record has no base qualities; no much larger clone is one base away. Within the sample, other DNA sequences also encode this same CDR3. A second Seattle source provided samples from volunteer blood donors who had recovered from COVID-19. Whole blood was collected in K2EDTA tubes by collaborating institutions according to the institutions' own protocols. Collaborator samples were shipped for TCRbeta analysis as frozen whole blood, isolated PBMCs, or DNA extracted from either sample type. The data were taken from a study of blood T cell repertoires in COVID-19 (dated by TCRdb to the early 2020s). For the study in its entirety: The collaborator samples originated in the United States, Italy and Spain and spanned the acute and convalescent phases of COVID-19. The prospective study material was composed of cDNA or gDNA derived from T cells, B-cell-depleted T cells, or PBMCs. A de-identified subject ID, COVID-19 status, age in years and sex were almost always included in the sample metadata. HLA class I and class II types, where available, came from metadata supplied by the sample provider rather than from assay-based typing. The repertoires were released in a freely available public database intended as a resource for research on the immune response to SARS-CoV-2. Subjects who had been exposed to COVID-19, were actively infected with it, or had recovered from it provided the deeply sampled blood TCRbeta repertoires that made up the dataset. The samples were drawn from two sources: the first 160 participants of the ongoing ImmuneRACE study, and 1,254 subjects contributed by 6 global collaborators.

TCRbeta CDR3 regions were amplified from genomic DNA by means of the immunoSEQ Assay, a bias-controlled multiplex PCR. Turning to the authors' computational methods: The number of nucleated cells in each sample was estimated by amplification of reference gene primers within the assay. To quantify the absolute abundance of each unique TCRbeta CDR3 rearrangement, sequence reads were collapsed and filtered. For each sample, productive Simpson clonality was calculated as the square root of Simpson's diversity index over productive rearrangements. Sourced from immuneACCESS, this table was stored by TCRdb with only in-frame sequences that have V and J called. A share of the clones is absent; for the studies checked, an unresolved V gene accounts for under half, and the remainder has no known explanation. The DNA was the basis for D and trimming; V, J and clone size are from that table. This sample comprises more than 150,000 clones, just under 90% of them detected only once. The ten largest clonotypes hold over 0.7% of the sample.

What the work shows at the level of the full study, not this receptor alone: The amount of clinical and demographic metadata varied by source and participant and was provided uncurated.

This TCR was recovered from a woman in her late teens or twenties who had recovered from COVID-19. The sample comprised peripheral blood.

The CDR3: CASSPPRGAPYEQYF. The DNA reads as follows: TGTGCCAGCTCACCACCCCGGGGGGCCCCGTACGAGCAGTACTTC. This chain joins TRBV18 to TRBJ2-7; TRBD2 could be the D gene, as 7 bases match. V loses 0 bases, J loses 4 bases, and the germline ends lie 13 bases apart. From a lookup of the germline V gene, CDR1 and CDR2 are KGHSH and LQKENI. From its cysteine to its phenylalanine, the CDR3 spans 15 amino acids. Only CDR3 DNA remains: 45 bases, in frame from the first base.